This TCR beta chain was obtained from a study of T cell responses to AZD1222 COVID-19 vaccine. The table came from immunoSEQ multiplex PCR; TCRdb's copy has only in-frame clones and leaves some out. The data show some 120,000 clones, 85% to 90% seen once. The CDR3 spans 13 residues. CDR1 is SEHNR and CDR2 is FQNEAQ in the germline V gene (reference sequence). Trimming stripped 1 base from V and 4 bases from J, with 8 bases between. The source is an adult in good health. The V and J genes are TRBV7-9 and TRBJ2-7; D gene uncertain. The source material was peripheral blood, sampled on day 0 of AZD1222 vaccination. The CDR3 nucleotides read TGTGCCAGCAGCTTAGTGGGTCCATACGAGCAGTACTTC. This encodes CASSLVGPYEQYF.